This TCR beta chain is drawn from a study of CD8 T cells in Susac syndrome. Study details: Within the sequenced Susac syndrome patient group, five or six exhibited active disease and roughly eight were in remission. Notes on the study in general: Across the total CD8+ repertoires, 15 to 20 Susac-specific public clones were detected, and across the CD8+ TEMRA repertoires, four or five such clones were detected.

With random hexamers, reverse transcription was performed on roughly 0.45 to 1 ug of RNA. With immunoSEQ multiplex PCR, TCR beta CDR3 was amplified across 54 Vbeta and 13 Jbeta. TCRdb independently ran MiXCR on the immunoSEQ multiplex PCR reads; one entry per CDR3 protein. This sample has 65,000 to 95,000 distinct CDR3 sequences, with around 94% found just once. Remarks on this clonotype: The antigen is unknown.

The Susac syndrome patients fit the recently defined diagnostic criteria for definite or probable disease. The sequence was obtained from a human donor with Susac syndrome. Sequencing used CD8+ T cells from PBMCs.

DNA for the CDR3: TGCGCCAGCAGCCAATACGATCAGAGTCAGCATCGCTCCTACGAGCAGTACTTC. This gives the protein CASSQYDQSQHRSYEQYF. The J gene is TRBJ2-7, the V gene TRBV4-3; D not resolved. Germline V gene sequence: CDR1 LGHNA, CDR2 YSLEER. The CDR3 totals 18 residues. V shed 2 bases and J shed 0 bases, with 20 bases lying between them.